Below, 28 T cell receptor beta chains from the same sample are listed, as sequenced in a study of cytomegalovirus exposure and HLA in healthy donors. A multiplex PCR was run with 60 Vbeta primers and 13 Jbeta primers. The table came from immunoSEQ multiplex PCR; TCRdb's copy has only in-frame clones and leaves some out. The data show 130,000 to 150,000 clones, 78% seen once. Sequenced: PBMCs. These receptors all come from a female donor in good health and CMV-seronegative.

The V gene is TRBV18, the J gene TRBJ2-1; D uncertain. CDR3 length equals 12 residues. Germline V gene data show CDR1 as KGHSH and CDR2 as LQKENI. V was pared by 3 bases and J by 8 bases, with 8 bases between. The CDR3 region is CASSPNSYEQFF. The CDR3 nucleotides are TGTGCCAGCTCACCCAACAGCTATGAGCAGTTCTTC.

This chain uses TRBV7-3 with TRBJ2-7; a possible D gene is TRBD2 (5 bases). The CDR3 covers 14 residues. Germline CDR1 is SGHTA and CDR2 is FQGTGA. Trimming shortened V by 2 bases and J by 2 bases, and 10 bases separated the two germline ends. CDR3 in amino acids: CASSLEGSTYEQYF. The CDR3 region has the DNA TGTGCCAGCAGCTTAGAGGGCTCTACCTACGAGCAGTACTTC.

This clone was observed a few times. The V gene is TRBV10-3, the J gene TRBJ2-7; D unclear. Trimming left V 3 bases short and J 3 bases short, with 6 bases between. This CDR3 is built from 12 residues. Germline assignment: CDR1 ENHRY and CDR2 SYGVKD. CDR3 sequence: CAISDLFYEQYF. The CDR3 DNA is TGTGCCATCAGTGATCTCTTCTACGAGCAGTACTTC.

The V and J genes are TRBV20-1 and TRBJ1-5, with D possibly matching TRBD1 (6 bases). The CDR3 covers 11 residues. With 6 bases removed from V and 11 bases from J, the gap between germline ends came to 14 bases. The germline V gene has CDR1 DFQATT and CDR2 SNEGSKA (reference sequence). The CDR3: CSAPARGTQHF. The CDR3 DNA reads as TGCAGTGCCCCTGCCAGGGGTACCCAGCATTTT.

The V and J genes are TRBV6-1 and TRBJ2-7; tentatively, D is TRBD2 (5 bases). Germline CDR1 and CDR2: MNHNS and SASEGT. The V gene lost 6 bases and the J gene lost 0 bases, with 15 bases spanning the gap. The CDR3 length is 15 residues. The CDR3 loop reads CASSPGLRSSYEQYF. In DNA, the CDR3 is TGTGCCAGCAGCCCCGGACTTAGGAGCTCCTACGAGCAGTACTTC.

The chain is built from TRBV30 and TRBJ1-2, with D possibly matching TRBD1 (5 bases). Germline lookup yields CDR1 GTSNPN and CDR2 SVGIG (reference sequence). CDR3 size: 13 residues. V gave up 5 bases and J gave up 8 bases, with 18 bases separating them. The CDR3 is CAWHLGHNRGYTF. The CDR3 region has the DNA TGTGCCTGGCACTTGGGGCACAACAGAGGCTACACCTTC.

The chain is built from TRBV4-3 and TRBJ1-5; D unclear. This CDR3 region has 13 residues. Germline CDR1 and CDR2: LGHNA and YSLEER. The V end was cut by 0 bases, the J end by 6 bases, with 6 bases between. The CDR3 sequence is CASSQETFQPQHF. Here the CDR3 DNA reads TGCGCCAGCAGCCAAGAGACATTTCAGCCCCAGCATTTT.

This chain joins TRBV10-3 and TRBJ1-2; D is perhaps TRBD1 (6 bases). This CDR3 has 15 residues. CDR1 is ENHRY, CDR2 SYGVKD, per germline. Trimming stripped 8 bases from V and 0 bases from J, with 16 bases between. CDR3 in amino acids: CAIGLTGIPNYGYTF. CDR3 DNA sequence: TGTGCCATCGGACTTACAGGGATCCCTAACTATGGCTACACCTTC.

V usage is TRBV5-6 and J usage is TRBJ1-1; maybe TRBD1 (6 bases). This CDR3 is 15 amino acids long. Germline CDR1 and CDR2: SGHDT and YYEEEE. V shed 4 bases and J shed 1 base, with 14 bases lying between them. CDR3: CASSPPRGQNTEAFF. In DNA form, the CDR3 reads TGTGCCAGCAGCCCCCCCCGGGGACAGAACACTGAAGCTTTCTTT. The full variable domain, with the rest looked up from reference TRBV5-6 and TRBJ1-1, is DAGVTQSPTHLIKTRGQQVTLRCSPKSGHDTVSWYQQALGQGPQFIFQYYEEEERQRGNFPDRFSGHQFPNYSSELNVNALLLGDSALYLCASSPPRGQNTEAFFGQGTRLTVV.

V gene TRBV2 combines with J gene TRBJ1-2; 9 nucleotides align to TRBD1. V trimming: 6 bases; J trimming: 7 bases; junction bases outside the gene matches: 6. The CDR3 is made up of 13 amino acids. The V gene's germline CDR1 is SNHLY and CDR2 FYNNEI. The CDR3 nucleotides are TGTGCCAGCAGACGGGACAGGGACACTGGCTACACCTTC. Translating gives CASRRDRDTGYTF.

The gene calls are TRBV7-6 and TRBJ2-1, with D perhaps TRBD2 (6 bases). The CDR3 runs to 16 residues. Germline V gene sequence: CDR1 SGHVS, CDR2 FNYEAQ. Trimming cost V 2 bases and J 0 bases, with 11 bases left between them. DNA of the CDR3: TGTGCCAGCAGCTTAAATAGCGGAAGCTCCTACAATGAGCAGTTCTTC. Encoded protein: CASSLNSGSSYNEQFF.

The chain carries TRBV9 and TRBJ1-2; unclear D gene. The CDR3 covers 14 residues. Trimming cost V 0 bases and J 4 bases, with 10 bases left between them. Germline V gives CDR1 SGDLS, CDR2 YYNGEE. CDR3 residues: CASSVEERGYGYTF. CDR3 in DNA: TGTGCCAGCAGCGTAGAGGAGCGAGGCTATGGCTACACCTTC.

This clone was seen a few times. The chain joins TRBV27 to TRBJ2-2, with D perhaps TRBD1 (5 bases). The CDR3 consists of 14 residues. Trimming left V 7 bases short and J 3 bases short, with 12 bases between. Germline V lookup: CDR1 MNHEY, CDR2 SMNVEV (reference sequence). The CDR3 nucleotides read TGTGCCAGCAACTCTCAGGGATACACCGGGGAGCTGTTTTTT. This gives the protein CASNSQGYTGELFF.

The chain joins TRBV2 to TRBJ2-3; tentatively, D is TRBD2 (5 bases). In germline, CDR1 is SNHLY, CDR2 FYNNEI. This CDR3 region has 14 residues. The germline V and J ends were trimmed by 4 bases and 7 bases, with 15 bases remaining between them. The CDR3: CASSALGGGYTQYF. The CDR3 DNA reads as TGTGCCAGCAGTGCCCTAGGAGGTGGATATACGCAGTATTTT. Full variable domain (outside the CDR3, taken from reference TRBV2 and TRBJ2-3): EPEVTQTPSHQVTQMGQEVILRCVPISNHLYFYWYRQILGQKVEFLVSFYNNEISEKSEIFDDQFSVERPDGSNFTLKIRSTKLEDSAMYFCASSALGGGYTQYFGPGTRLTVL.

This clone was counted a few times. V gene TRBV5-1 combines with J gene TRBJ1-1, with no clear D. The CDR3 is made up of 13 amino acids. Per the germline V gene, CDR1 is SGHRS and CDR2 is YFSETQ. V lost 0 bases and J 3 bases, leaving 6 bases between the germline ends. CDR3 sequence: CASSLDGDTEAFF. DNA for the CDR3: TGCGCCAGCAGCTTGGACGGGGACACTGAAGCTTTCTTT.

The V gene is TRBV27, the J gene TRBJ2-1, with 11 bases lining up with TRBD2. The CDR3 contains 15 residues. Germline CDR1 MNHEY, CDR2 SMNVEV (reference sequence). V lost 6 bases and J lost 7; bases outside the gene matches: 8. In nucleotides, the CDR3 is TGTGCCAGCAGAGCACTAGCGGGAGTTCCTAATGAGCAGTTCTTC. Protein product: CASRALAGVPNEQFF.

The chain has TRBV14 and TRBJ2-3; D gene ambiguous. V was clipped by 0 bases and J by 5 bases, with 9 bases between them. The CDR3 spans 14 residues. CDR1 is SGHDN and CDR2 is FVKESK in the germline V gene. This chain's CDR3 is CASSQDPGLDTQYF. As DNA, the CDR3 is TGTGCCAGCAGCCAAGACCCCGGGTTAGATACGCAGTATTTT.

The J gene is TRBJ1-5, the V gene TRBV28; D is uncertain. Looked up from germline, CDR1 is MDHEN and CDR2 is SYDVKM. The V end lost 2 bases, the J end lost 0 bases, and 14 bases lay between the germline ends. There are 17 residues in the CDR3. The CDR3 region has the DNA TGTGCCAGCAGTTTAGAGGGTGGGGTGCATAGCAATCAGCCCCAGCATTTT. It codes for CASSLEGGVHSNQPQHF. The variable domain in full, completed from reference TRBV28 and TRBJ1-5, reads DVKVTQSSRYLVKRTGEKVFLECVQDMDHENMFWYRQDPGLGLRLIYFSYDVKMKEKGDIPEGYSVSREKKERFSLILESASTNQTSMYLCASSLEGGVHSNQPQHFGDGTRLSIL.

DNA of the CDR3: TGTGCCAGCTCACATTCAGTGACGAGGCCGGATGGCTACACCTTC. Translated, it gives CASSHSVTRPDGYTF. The chain joins TRBV18 to TRBJ1-2; D is unresolved. Germline V gives CDR1 KGHSH, CDR2 LQKENI. V was shortened by 4 bases and J by 6 bases, with 18 bases between the two germline ends. CDR3 length: 15 residues.

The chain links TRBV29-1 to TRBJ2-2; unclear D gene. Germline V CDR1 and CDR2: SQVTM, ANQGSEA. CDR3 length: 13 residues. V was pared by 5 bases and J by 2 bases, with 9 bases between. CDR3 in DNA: TGCAGCGTTTCGCGACTTAACACCGGGGAGCTGTTTTTT. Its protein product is CSVSRLNTGELFF.

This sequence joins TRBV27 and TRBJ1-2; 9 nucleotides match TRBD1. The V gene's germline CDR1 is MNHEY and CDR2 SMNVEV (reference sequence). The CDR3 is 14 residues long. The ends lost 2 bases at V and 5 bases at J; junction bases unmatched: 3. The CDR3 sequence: CASSLGTGRYGYTF. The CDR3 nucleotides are TGTGCCAGCAGTTTAGGGACAGGGAGGTATGGCTACACCTTC.

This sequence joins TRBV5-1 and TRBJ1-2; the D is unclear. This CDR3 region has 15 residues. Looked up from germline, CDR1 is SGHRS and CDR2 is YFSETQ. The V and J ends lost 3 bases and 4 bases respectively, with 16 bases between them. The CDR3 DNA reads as TGCGCCAGCAGCTCATCTAGCGGAGGCGCCTATGGCTACACCTTC. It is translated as CASSSSSGGAYGYTF.

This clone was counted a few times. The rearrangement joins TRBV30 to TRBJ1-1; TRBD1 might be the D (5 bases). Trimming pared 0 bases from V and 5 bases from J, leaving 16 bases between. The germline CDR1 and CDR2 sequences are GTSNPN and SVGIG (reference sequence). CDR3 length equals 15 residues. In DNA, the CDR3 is TGTGCCTGGAGTGTATCGGGGAGGGGTGGAACTGAAGCTTTCTTT. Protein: CAWSVSGRGGTEAFF. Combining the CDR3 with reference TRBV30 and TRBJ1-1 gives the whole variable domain SQTIHQWPATLVQPVGSPLSLECTVEGTSNPNLYWYRQAAGRGLQLLFYSVGIGQISSEVPQNLSASRPQDRQFILSSKKLLLSDSGFYLCAWSVSGRGGTEAFFGQGTRLTVV.

For the CDR3, the DNA is TGTGCCAGCAGCTACCTTCAGGGGACGAACTCCTACGAGCAGTACTTC. Its protein is CASSYLQGTNSYEQYF. This rearrangement joins TRBV28 to TRBJ2-7; D may be TRBD1 (6 bases). The CDR3 is 16 amino acids. V was trimmed by 6 bases and J by 0 bases, leaving 18 bases between them. CDR1 is MDHEN, CDR2 SYDVKM, per germline.

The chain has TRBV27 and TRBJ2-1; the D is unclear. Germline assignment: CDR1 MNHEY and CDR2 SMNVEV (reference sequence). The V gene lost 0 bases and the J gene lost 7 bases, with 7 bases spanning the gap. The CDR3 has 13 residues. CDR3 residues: CASSLSPLNEQFF. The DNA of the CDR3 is TGTGCCAGCAGTTTATCGCCACTTAATGAGCAGTTCTTC.

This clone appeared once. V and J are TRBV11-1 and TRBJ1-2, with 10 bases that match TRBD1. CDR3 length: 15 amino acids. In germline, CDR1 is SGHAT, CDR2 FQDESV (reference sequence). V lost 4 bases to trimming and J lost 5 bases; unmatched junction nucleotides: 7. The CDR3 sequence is CASSSGQGKEYGYTF. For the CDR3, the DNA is TGTGCCAGCAGCTCGGGACAGGGGAAGGAGTATGGCTACACCTTC.

CDR3 DNA: TGCGCCAGCAGCCAGGCACGGGGCTATGGCTACACCTTC. It is translated as CASSQARGYGYTF. The V and J genes are TRBV4-1 and TRBJ1-2; no clear D gene. CDR3 length equals 13 residues. V was clipped by 3 bases and J by 4 bases, with 9 bases between them. Germline V CDR1 and CDR2: MGHRA, YSYEKL.

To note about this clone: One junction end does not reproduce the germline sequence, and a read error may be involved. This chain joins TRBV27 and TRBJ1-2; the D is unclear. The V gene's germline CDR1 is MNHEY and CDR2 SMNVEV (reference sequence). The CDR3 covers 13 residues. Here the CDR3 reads CASSLYPGYGYPF. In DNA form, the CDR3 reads TGTGCCAGCAGTTTATATCCGGGGTATGGCTACCCCTTC.